The 27 T cell receptor beta chains given below trace back to one sample, sequenced in a study of cytomegalovirus exposure and HLA in healthy donors. The PCR was carried out with 60 Vbeta primers and 13 Jbeta primers. Clones were read by immunoSEQ multiplex PCR, and TCRdb kept only the in-frame ones, dropping some. This table has 95,000 or so clones, around 81% appearing once. Sequenced: PBMCs. Receptors were obtained from a woman aged 70-85 years in good health and CMV-seropositive.

This clone came up once. CDR3 in amino acids: CASSSTGTSGRAGNEQFF. In DNA form, the CDR3 reads TGTGCCAGCAGCTCGACCGGGACTAGCGGGAGGGCTGGCAATGAGCAGTTCTTC. V and J are TRBV7-3 and TRBJ2-1, with 16 bases fitting TRBD2. The V segment lost 4 bases and the J segment 6 bases; nucleotides outside the gene matches: 9. Germline CDR1 and CDR2: SGHTA and FQGTGA. The CDR3 is 18 residues long.

CDR3 nucleotides: TGTGCCAGCAGCTCGCGGGCCGGGGGGCGGAGGAACACTGAAGCTTTCTTT. Its protein is CASSSRAGGRRNTEAFF. This sequence joins TRBV5-6 and TRBJ1-1; possibly TRBD1 for D (6 bases). CDR1 is SGHDT, CDR2 YYEEEE, per germline. CDR3 length: 17 amino acids. V was pared by 3 bases and J by 1 base, with 19 bases between.

V gene TRBV7-2 combines with J gene TRBJ2-3, with TRBD2 matching 8 bases. Germline trimming cut 4 bases from V and 10 bases from J; bases unmatched to any gene: 10. This CDR3 comprises 14 residues. Germline V gene lookup returns CDR1 SGHTA and CDR2 FQGNSA. The CDR3 sequence: CASSSLGTRLAQYF. DNA for the CDR3: TGTGCCAGCAGCTCGCTAGGGACTAGATTAGCGCAGTATTTT.

This clone occurred once. The gene calls are TRBV5-1 and TRBJ1-1; 7 bases are shared with TRBD1. The CDR3 runs 15 residues. Unmatched junction bases numbered 7, after V lost 2 bases and J lost 3 bases. Germline loops: CDR1 SGHRS, CDR2 YFSETQ. The CDR3 DNA sequence: TGCGCCAGCAGCTTTAGACAGGGCCAGGACACTGAAGCTTTCTTT. The encoded protein is CASSFRQGQDTEAFF.

J is TRBJ1-2 and V is TRBV30; TRBD1 aligns across 7 bases. J lost 4 bases, V lost 2 bases, and 10 bases had no gene match. Germline V gene lookup returns CDR1 GTSNPN and CDR2 SVGIG (reference sequence). CDR3 length: 15 amino acids. The CDR3: CAWSSGQRLGYGYTF. CDR3 DNA: TGTGCCTGGAGTTCGGGACAGCGTCTGGGCTATGGCTACACCTTC. Full variable domain (rest looked up from reference TRBV30 and TRBJ1-2): SQTIHQWPATLVQPVGSPLSLECTVEGTSNPNLYWYRQAAGRGLQLLFYSVGIGQISSEVPQNLSASRPQDRQFILSSKKLLLSDSGFYLCAWSSGQRLGYGYTFGSGTRLTVV.

This chain uses TRBV5-4 with TRBJ2-3; D might be TRBD2 (5 bases). Trimming left V 0 bases short and J 3 bases short, with 5 bases between. CDR3 length equals 13 residues. Per germline, CDR1 SGHNT and CDR2 YYREEE (reference sequence). The CDR3 here is CASSLGTTDTQYF. CDR3 DNA sequence: TGTGCCAGCAGCTTGGGGACTACAGATACGCAGTATTTT.

The chain uses TRBV9 and TRBJ1-2; 7 bases match TRBD1. J was trimmed by 0 bases and V by 4 bases; bases with no gene match: 15. The germline V gene encodes CDR1 SGDLS and CDR2 YYNGEE. The CDR3 is 18 residues long. The CDR3 DNA follows: TGTGCCAGCAGCCCGCCCCCCGGGACAGTTAACTCTAACTATGGCTACACCTTC. The encoded protein is CASSPPPGTVNSNYGYTF.

The V gene is TRBV11-2, the J gene TRBJ2-7, with D unresolved. CDR1 is SGHAT, CDR2 FQNNGV, per germline. The CDR3 consists of 15 residues. Trimming left V 2 bases short and J 0 bases short, with 11 bases between. CDR3 amino acids: CASSLIYPPSYEQYF. The CDR3 DNA reads as TGTGCCAGCAGCTTAATCTATCCTCCCTCCTACGAGCAGTACTTC.

About this clone: The DNA is omitted, as the CDR3 cannot be located on it reliably, and the CDR3 follows TCRdb's listing. The rearrangement joins TRBV28 to TRBJ2-7; TRBD2 is the table's D call and was not checked against the DNA. CDR1 is MDHEN and CDR2 is SYDVKM in the germline V gene. Ends included, the CDR3 has 16 residues. The CDR3 loop is CASSSSTSGSPYEQYF.

This clone was seen a single time. Germline and junction disagree at one end, which may indicate a read error. The chain carries TRBV7-7 and TRBJ2-7, with D maybe TRBD2 (5 bases). Germline CDR1 is SSHAT and CDR2 is FNYEAQ (reference sequence). This CDR3 has 14 amino acids. The CDR3 bases are TGTGCTAGCAGCTCGGACTCATTTACTAGGGAGCAGTACTTC. It yields the protein CASSSDSFTREQYF.

The V gene is TRBV7-2, the J gene TRBJ2-7; 7 bases line up with TRBD2. Germline V gene lookup returns CDR1 SGHTA and CDR2 FQGNSA. The CDR3 is 15 amino acids. With 4 bases clipped from V and 0 bases from J, the junction kept 6 bases outside the gene matches. This chain's CDR3 is CASSSQWTSSYEQYF. DNA for the CDR3: TGTGCCAGCAGCTCACAATGGACTAGCTCCTACGAGCAGTACTTC.

This clone was picked up a small number of times. The chain employs TRBV5-6 and TRBJ2-7; D gene ambiguous. The germline V and J ends were trimmed by 4 bases and 1 base, with 3 bases remaining between them. Looked up from germline, CDR1 is SGHDT and CDR2 is YYEEEE. The CDR3 has 11 residues. The DNA for the CDR3 is TGTGCCAGCAGCCGTTCCTACGAGCAGTACTTC. Its translation is CASSRSYEQYF. Full variable domain (remainder filled in from reference TRBV5-6 and TRBJ2-7): DAGVTQSPTHLIKTRGQQVTLRCSPKSGHDTVSWYQQALGQGPQFIFQYYEEEERQRGNFPDRFSGHQFPNYSSELNVNALLLGDSALYLCASSRSYEQYFGPGTRLTVT.

This rearrangement joins TRBV7-6 to TRBJ2-5; the match to TRBD2 covers 9 bases. Germline trimming cut 2 bases from V and 1 base from J; bases unmatched to any gene: 8. CDR1 and CDR2 (germline): SGHVS, FNYEAQ. This CDR3 has 17 residues. CDR3 coding DNA: TGTGCCAGCAGCTTATTGACTAGCGGAAAACTCCAAGAGACCCAGTACTTC. It yields the protein CASSLLTSGKLQETQYF.

This chain links TRBV27 with TRBJ2-2, with 8 nucleotides matching TRBD2. V dropped 4 bases and J dropped 6; count of bases not matched to a gene: 7. The CDR3 covers 15 residues. Germline V gene sequence: CDR1 MNHEY, CDR2 SMNVEV (reference sequence). This CDR3 is CASSSWGTSAGELFF. The DNA of the CDR3 is TGTGCCAGCAGTTCTTGGGGGACTAGTGCCGGGGAGCTGTTTTTT.

This CDR3 reads CASSFRGPISKGGPEAFF. CDR3 bases: TGCGCCAGCAGCTTCCGGGGACCGATCTCTAAAGGGGGCCCTGAAGCTTTCTTT. The chain uses TRBV5-1 and TRBJ1-1; 7 bases line up with TRBD1. V lost 2 bases to trimming and J lost 6 bases; unmatched junction nucleotides: 19. Germline CDR1 reads SGHRS; CDR2 reads YFSETQ. This CDR3 has 18 residues.

The chain carries TRBV2 and TRBJ2-2; D unclear. The CDR3 has 14 amino acids. The ends were cut back, 7 bases at V and 0 bases at J, with 9 bases in the middle. Germline CDR1 is SNHLY and CDR2 is FYNNEI. CDR3 sequence (DNA): TGTGCCAGCAAATCAATAGCGAACACCGGGGAGCTGTTTTTT. Translated: CASKSIANTGELFF.

This rearrangement joins TRBV6-6 to TRBJ2-5, with D maybe TRBD1 (7 bases). Trimming removed 6 bases from V and 5 bases from J, with 19 bases in between. Germline CDR1 and CDR2: MNHNY and SVGAGI (reference sequence). The CDR3 contains 15 residues. The CDR3 bases are TGTGCCAGCAGCCCCTCAGGGGGGAGTTTCGAGACCCAGTACTTC. Protein product: CASSPSGGSFETQYF.

This clone has a single count. The chain recombines TRBV30 with TRBJ1-5, with 8 bases that match TRBD1. The CDR3 has 12 amino acids. The V gene's germline CDR1 is GTSNPN and CDR2 SVGIG (reference sequence). The ends lost 4 bases at V and 5 bases at J; junction bases unmatched: 1. CDR3 residues: CAWKGQDQPQHF. The DNA for the CDR3 is TGTGCCTGGAAGGGACAGGATCAGCCCCAGCATTTT.

The chain combines TRBV7-2 with TRBJ2-5; 7 nucleotides agree with TRBD2. V was pared by 2 bases and J by 7 bases, with 10 bases of the junction left unmatched. Germline V gene sequence: CDR1 SGHTA, CDR2 FQGNSA. The CDR3 totals 15 residues. CDR3: CASSLMWVGEGTQYF. The CDR3 nucleotides are TGTGCCAGCAGCTTAATGTGGGTGGGGGAGGGGACCCAGTACTTC. Using reference TRBV7-2 and TRBJ2-5 for the parts outside the CDR3, the full variable domain is GAGVSQSPSNKVTEKGKDVELRCDPISGHTALYWYRQSLGQGLEFLIYFQGNSAPDKSGLPSDRFSAERTGGSVSTLTIQRTQQEDSAVYLCASSLMWVGEGTQYFGPGTRLLVL.

The rearrangement uses TRBV9 and TRBJ1-2, with 7 bases matching TRBD1. The CDR3 covers 15 residues. With V trimmed by 3 bases and J by 4 bases, 9 bases remained unmatched. Germline V gene sequence: CDR1 SGDLS, CDR2 YYNGEE. CDR3 sequence: CASSASIDRVYGYTF. DNA of the CDR3: TGTGCCAGCAGCGCCTCTATCGACAGGGTCTATGGCTACACCTTC.

The rearrangement links TRBV15 to TRBJ1-1; D unclear. Per the germline V gene, CDR1 is LNHNV and CDR2 is YYDKDF (reference sequence). V was clipped by 3 bases and J by 0 bases, with 5 bases between them. The CDR3 totals 13 residues. CDR3: CATSSYLNTEAFF. The CDR3 DNA is TGTGCCACCAGCAGCTACTTGAACACTGAAGCTTTCTTT.

This chain connects TRBV7-2 to TRBJ1-2, with D unclear. CDR1 is SGHTA, CDR2 FQGNSA, per germline. V was cut by 1 base and J by 10 bases, with 10 bases left in between. The CDR3 spans 12 residues. Here the CDR3 reads CASSLGEVLYTF. DNA of the CDR3: TGTGCCAGCAGCTTAGGGGAGGTACTCTACACCTTC.

The genes are TRBV6-1 and TRBJ2-7, with 7 bases lining up with TRBD1. Germline trimming cut 4 bases from V and 3 bases from J; bases unmatched to any gene: 6. The CDR3 has 14 residues. Germline V gives CDR1 MNHNS, CDR2 SASEGT. CDR3 coding DNA: TGTGCCAGCAGTGTAGGAGACAGGGACTACGAGCAGTACTTC. This encodes CASSVGDRDYEQYF.

The chain is built from TRBV19 and TRBJ1-1; unclear D gene. The CDR3 loop spans 15 amino acids. V dropped 8 bases and J dropped 1 base, with 17 bases sitting between them. The germline CDR1 and CDR2 sequences are LNHDA and SQIVND (reference sequence). The CDR3, as DNA: TGTGCCAGTCAAGATCTCGTCCCTACGAACACTGAAGCTTTCTTT. It translates to CASQDLVPTNTEAFF.

The chain combines TRBV28 with TRBJ2-1; the match to TRBD2 covers 15 bases. V gave up 5 bases and J gave up 4 bases; unmatched junction bases: 0. Germline CDR1 reads MDHEN; CDR2 reads SYDVKM. This CDR3 spans 15 amino acids. In DNA, the CDR3 is TGTGCCAGCAGTGGACTAGCGGGGGGGTACAATGAGCAGTTCTTC. Translating gives CASSGLAGGYNEQFF.

Only one count was recorded for this clone. This chain connects TRBV28 to TRBJ1-4; 10 nucleotides match TRBD1. The length of the CDR3 is 16 residues. The V and J ends lost 5 bases and 7 bases, in that order; junction bases with no gene match: 10. The V gene's germline CDR1 is MDHEN and CDR2 SYDVKM. CDR3 protein: CASSLGGQGDVEKLFF. The DNA of the CDR3 is TGTGCCAGCAGTCTAGGCGGACAGGGGGATGTTGAAAAACTGTTTTTT. The whole variable domain, remainder taken from reference TRBV28 and TRBJ1-4, is DVKVTQSSRYLVKRTGEKVFLECVQDMDHENMFWYRQDPGLGLRLIYFSYDVKMKEKGDIPEGYSVSREKKERFSLILESASTNQTSMYLCASSLGGQGDVEKLFFGSGTQLSVL.

This clone was observed once. This chain connects TRBV15 to TRBJ2-1, with TRBD2 matching over 12 bases. Germline CDR1 is LNHNV and CDR2 is YYDKDF (reference sequence). The V and J ends lost 1 base and 12 bases, in that order; junction bases with no gene match: 7. The CDR3 totals 15 residues. CDR3 region: CATSRVGLAGPMQFF. DNA for the CDR3: TGTGCCACCAGCAGAGTGGGACTAGCGGGTCCCATGCAGTTCTTC.